One sample yielded the 14 T cell receptor beta chains listed below, sequenced in a study of T cell repertoires in cytomegalovirus infection (dated by TCRdb to the late 2010s). Instrument used: Illumina HiSeq 1500. TCRdb trimmed the raw reads at Q25, called clones with MiXCR and kept productive beta chains. When rows share a CDR3 protein, they turn into one entry using the most common DNA and genes. This sample is represented by around 770,000 distinct CDR3 sequences; approximately 32% of them were singletons. The top ten constitute roughly 13% of the sample. Antigens of these TCRs are unknown. Interpreted using the paper, the treatment or condition label stands for: in vitro stimulation with specific CMV peptide epitopes to enrich CMV-specific T cells. Material: cultured CD8+ T cells from PBMCs, obtained from culture after CMV antigen stimulation. These receptor sequences come from a human donor in good health (CMV status not recorded). Some clones in this sample may be carry-over from other donors' samples.

This clonotype came up a few times. This rearrangement joins TRBV9 to TRBJ2-1; 8 nucleotides match TRBD1. Germline V gene data show CDR1 as SGDLS and CDR2 as YYNGEE. The ends lost 2 bases at V and 4 bases at J; junction bases unmatched: 5. There are 15 residues in the CDR3. CDR3 loop: CASSVTGADYNEQFF. In nucleotides, the CDR3 is TGTGCCAGCAGCGTGACAGGGGCGGATTACAATGAGCAGTTCTTC.

This clonotype has just a few counts. The chain recombines TRBV5-6 with TRBJ2-4, with D possibly matching TRBD2 (6 bases). V was pared by 2 bases and J by 3 bases, with 12 bases between. The germline V gene has CDR1 SGHDT and CDR2 YYEEEE. This CDR3 has 15 amino acids. CDR3 sequence reads: CASSFGFGGKNIQYF. The CDR3 nucleotides read TGTGCCAGCAGCTTCGGCTTCGGGGGCAAAAACATTCAGTACTTC.

V and J are TRBV20-1 and TRBJ2-1, with 10 bases matching TRBD2. The J segment lost 4 bases and the V segment lost 0 bases, leaving 9 bases of the junction unmatched. The CDR3 consists of 17 residues. CDR1 and CDR2 (germline): DFQATT, SNEGSKA (reference sequence). The CDR3: CSARDLVSGGAYNEQFF. The CDR3 nucleotides read TGCAGTGCTAGAGATCTGGTCAGCGGGGGGGCATACAATGAGCAGTTCTTC.

The chain combines TRBV12-3 or TRBV12-4 with TRBJ2-1; D is tentatively TRBD1 or TRBD2 (5 bases each). Trimming removed 6 bases from V and 5 bases from J, with 20 bases in between. The CDR3 is made up of 16 amino acids. CDR3 in DNA: TGTGCCAGCAGCCGCACCCCGGGACCTCAAGACAATGAGCAGTTCTTC. Translating gives CASSRTPGPQDNEQFF.

This rearrangement joins TRBV7-9 to TRBJ2-1; no clear D gene. Germline V gene sequence: CDR1 SEHNR, CDR2 FQNEAQ (reference sequence). The CDR3 has 12 amino acids. Trimming pared 10 bases from V and 7 bases from J, leaving 14 bases between. CDR3 region: CAITIKVNEQFF. CDR3 DNA: TGTGCCATTACCATAAAGGTTAATGAGCAGTTCTTC.

This clonotype was counted a few times. The chain carries TRBV6-8 and TRBJ1-1, with D uncertain. The germline V gene encodes CDR1 MNHGY and CDR2 SAAAGT. The V end was cut by 5 bases, the J end by 7 bases, with 11 bases between. CDR3 length: 12 amino acids. The CDR3 coding sequence is TGTGCCAGCAGTCCAGGACGGCATGAAGCTTTCTTT. Translated: CASSPGRHEAFF.

A few counts support this clonotype. CDR3 sequence reads: CASSLNRFSSYNEQFF. The CDR3 bases are TGTGCCAGCAGCTTGAACAGGTTCAGCTCCTACAATGAGCAGTTCTTC. The chain recombines TRBV5-4 with TRBJ2-1; perhaps TRBD1 as D (5 bases). V was shortened by 1 base and J by 0 bases, with 11 bases between the two germline ends. From germline, CDR1 is SGHNT and CDR2 YYREEE (reference sequence). The CDR3 has 16 residues.

The CDR3 DNA follows: TGTGCCAGCCCGAAGGAGGGGACCTATGGCTACACCTTC. It specifies CASPKEGTYGYTF. This chain connects TRBV6-8 to TRBJ1-2, with D possibly TRBD1 on 5 matching bases. The germline V gene encodes CDR1 MNHGY and CDR2 SAAAGT. V lost 8 bases and J lost 4, with 14 bases in between. This CDR3 has 13 residues.

This clonotype was picked up a small number of times. The chain uses TRBV6-2 or TRBV6-3 and TRBJ1-1; no clear D gene. The germline CDR1 and CDR2 sequences are MNHEY and SVGEGT. V shed 6 bases and J shed 2 bases, with 10 bases lying between them. The CDR3 loop spans 13 amino acids. CDR3 DNA: TGTGCCAGCAGCGCCTCCCCCAACACTGAAGCTTTCTTT. This sequence encodes CASSASPNTEAFF.

This clonotype was observed many times. The chain joins TRBV7-6 to TRBJ2-1; 7 positions match TRBD1. The length of the CDR3 is 17 residues. Looked up from germline, CDR1 is SGHVS and CDR2 is FNYEAQ. After removal of 1 base from V and 2 bases from J, the junction contained 8 bases not matched to a gene. CDR3 sequence: CASSLVAGTAAYNEQFF. The CDR3 nucleotides are TGTGCCAGCAGCTTAGTTGCTGGGACAGCTGCCTACAATGAGCAGTTCTTC. Full variable domain (missing parts from reference TRBV7-6 and TRBJ2-1): GAGVSQSPRYKVTKRGQDVALRCDPISGHVSLYWYRQALGQGPEFLTYFNYEAQQDKSGLPNDRFSAERPEGSISTLTIQRTEQRDSAMYRCASSLVAGTAAYNEQFFGPGTRLTVL.

V gene TRBV27 combines with J gene TRBJ2-1; possibly TRBD1 for D (5 bases). The CDR3 totals 16 residues. Germline CDR1 and CDR2: MNHEY and SMNVEV (reference sequence). V lost 2 bases and J lost 4, with 15 bases in between. The CDR3 DNA is TGTGCCAGCAGTTTAGTTACAGGCAATAGGTACAATGAGCAGTTCTTC. Translating it yields CASSLVTGNRYNEQFF.

The V call is TRBV20-1, the J call TRBJ2-1; D may be TRBD2 (7 bases). The V gene lost 0 bases and the J gene lost 8 bases, with 17 bases spanning the gap. The germline CDR1 and CDR2 sequences are DFQATT and SNEGSKA (reference sequence). The CDR3 totals 15 residues. The CDR3 is CSARDLGGRFDEQFF. In DNA form, the CDR3 reads TGCAGTGCTAGAGATCTCGGGGGGCGCTTCGATGAGCAGTTCTTC.

This clonotype was recorded a few times. The V gene is TRBV27, the J gene TRBJ1-1; the D is unclear. The V end was cut by 5 bases, the J end by 4 bases, with 14 bases between. Germline V gene sequence: CDR1 MNHEY, CDR2 SMNVEV (reference sequence). The CDR3 has 14 residues. CDR3 sequence (DNA): TGTGCCAGCAGTGTTCCCGGGAGCGCCACTGAAGCTTTCTTT. It yields the protein CASSVPGSATEAFF.

This sequence joins TRBV5-6 and TRBJ1-6; TRBD1 is a possible D gene (6 bases). From germline, CDR1 is SGHDT and CDR2 YYEEEE. Between the trimmed V and J ends, which lost 0 bases and 13 bases, there was a span of 17 bases. There are 15 residues in the CDR3. Here the CDR3 DNA reads TGTGCCAGCAGCTTGGATTCGGGGGCTACCCAGCCCCTCCACTTT. Residues: CASSLDSGATQPLHF. The full variable domain, its missing parts supplied by reference TRBV5-6 and TRBJ1-6, is DAGVTQSPTHLIKTRGQQVTLRCSPKSGHDTVSWYQQALGQGPQFIFQYYEEEERQRGNFPDRFSGHQFPNYSSELNVNALLLGDSALYLCASSLDSGATQPLHFGNGTRLTVT.